This TCR beta chain was identified during a study of blood T cell repertoires in COVID-19. Study at large: Specimens from acute and convalescent COVID-19 originated in the United States, Italy and Spain. In each case, the material was cDNA or gDNA derived from T cells, B-cell-depleted T cells, or PBMCs.

This CDR3 spans 16 amino acids. V was pared by 5 bases and J by 1 base, with 18 bases between. CDR1 and CDR2 (germline): MDHEN, SYDVKM. Generated by immunoSEQ multiplex PCR, the TCRdb table keeps only in-frame clones and is missing some. Of around 200,000 clones listed, more than 75% are singletons. This clonotype originated in a man in his forties with acute COVID-19. Input material: PBMCs or T cells enriched from blood (not recorded which). The J gene is TRBJ2-7, the V gene TRBV28, with TRBD2 as a possible D gene (5 bases). CDR3 DNA: TGTGCCAGCAGTCACGGAGGACGCCTGGGTTCCTACGAGCAGTACTTC. Encoded protein: CASSHGGRLGSYEQYF.